Only one count was recorded for the clone carrying this T cell receptor (beta chain). This sample was taken from a study of blood T cell repertoires in COVID-19. Looking at the study overall: Samples taken during acute and convalescent COVID-19 were collected in the United States, Italy and Spain. Nucleic acid was either cDNA or gDNA, and it came from T cells, B-cell-depleted T cells, or PBMCs.

In the authors' workflow: Amplification of reference gene primers was used by the study to estimate nucleated cell counts. TCRdb's table, derived via immunoSEQ multiplex PCR, lists solely in-frame clones and lacks some. D and trimming were read from the DNA, whereas the V and J calls and clone size are those reported in that table. The table includes about 150,000 clones, roughly four fifths detected once. Germline CDR1 is LNHNV and CDR2 is YYDKDF (reference sequence). The V end lost 3 bases, the J end lost 0 bases, and 9 bases lay between the germline ends. This CDR3 spans 14 amino acids. Sequencing used peripheral blood. This clonotype was sampled from a woman in her sixties with acute or convalescent COVID-19. This sequence joins TRBV15 and TRBJ2-7; possibly TRBD2 for D (6 bases). The CDR3 protein is CATSSRGTSYEQYF. For the CDR3, the DNA is TGTGCCACCAGCAGCCGGGGGACCTCCTACGAGCAGTACTTC.